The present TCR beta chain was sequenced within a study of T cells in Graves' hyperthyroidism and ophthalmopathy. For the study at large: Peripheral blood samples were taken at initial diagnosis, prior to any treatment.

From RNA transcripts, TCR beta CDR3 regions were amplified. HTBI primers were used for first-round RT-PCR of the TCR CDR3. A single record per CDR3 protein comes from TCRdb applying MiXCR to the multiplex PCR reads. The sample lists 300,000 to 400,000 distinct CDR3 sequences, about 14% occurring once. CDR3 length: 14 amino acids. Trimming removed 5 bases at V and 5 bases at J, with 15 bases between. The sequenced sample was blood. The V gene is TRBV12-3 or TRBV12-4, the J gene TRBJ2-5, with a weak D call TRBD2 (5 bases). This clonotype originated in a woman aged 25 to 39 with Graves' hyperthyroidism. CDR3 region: CASSPPGKTETQYF. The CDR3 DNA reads TGTGCCAGCAGTCCTCCGGGGAAGACGGAGACCCAGTACTTC.